This T cell receptor beta chain was found in a study of T cell changes during pregnancy in multiple sclerosis. The CDR3 contains 20 residues. V was clipped by 3 bases and J by 5 bases; unmatched bases: 20. In germline, CDR1 is SGDLS, CDR2 YYNGEE. This clone was picked up one time. Some clones are missing from TCRdb's copy, which holds only in-frame ones; the method was immunoSEQ multiplex PCR. The sample includes roughly 100,000 clones, roughly nine tenths seen only once; the top ten take approximately 3.5%. The sample here was peripheral blood, taken after pregnancy. The chain couples TRBV9 to TRBJ2-5; TRBD2 matches 12 bases. The receptor comes from a female donor with multiple sclerosis, enrolled in a pregnancy study. CDR3 residues: CASSDTLASGGAHPRETQYF. The CDR3 DNA reads TGTGCCAGCAGCGACACTCTAGCTAGCGGGGGGGCCCATCCAAGGGAGACCCAGTACTTC.